The 31 T cell receptor beta chains in this list originate from one sample, sequenced in a study of blood T cell repertoires in COVID-19. This table comes from immunoSEQ multiplex PCR, and its TCRdb copy is limited to in-frame clones, with some not included. The sample contains about 220,000 clones, 80% of which appear only once. What was sequenced was peripheral blood. These receptors all come from a woman aged 70-85 years with acute or convalescent COVID-19.

This clone is a singleton in its sample. The chain has TRBV2 and TRBJ2-1; 7 bases agree with TRBD2. Trimming took 5 bases from V and 0 from J; bases not matched to a gene: 7. From germline, CDR1 is SNHLY and CDR2 FYNNEI. The CDR3 extends over 16 amino acids. The CDR3 protein is CASSTPGRSSYNEQFF. Here the CDR3 DNA reads TGTGCCAGCAGTACCCCCGGGAGGAGCTCCTACAATGAGCAGTTCTTC.

This clone was counted a few times. The J gene is TRBJ2-1, the V gene TRBV6-1; TRBD2 matches at 11 bases. CDR3 length equals 15 residues. V was clipped by 3 bases and J by 6 bases; unmatched bases: 4. Per the germline V gene, CDR1 is MNHNS and CDR2 is SASEGT. The CDR3 sequence: CASSDGTSGTNEQFF. CDR3 DNA: TGTGCCAGCAGTGACGGGACTAGCGGCACCAATGAGCAGTTCTTC.

A word on this clone: Other DNA sequences in the sample encode the same CDR3. This chain joins TRBV18 and TRBJ2-5; 8 nucleotides align to TRBD2. V lost 4 bases to trimming and J lost 3 bases; unmatched junction nucleotides: 1. This CDR3 is built from 13 residues. Germline loops: CDR1 KGHSH, CDR2 LQKENI. The CDR3 DNA reads as TGTGCCAGCTCACGTAGCGGGGAAGAGACCCAGTACTTC. Translating it yields CASSRSGEETQYF.

V and J are TRBV3-1 (or the pseudogene TRBV3-2) and TRBJ1-3; D unresolved. The CDR3 consists of 16 residues. Germline CDR1 is LGHDT and CDR2 is YNNKEL (reference sequence). Trimming cost V 1 base and J 0 bases, with 10 bases left between them. CDR3 region: CASSQGNSNSGNTIYF. The DNA for the CDR3 is TGTGCCAGCAGCCAAGGAAACAGCAACTCTGGAAACACCATATATTTT.

The V call is TRBV5-8, the J call TRBJ1-5, with 9 bases identical to TRBD1. Germline CDR1 SGHTS, CDR2 YDEGEE. CDR3 size: 15 residues. The V gene end was trimmed by 0 bases and the J gene end by 6 bases; junction bases not matched to a gene: 4. The DNA of the CDR3 is TGTGCCAGCAGCTTGGACAGGGGGCCCGGTCAGCCCCAGCATTTT. Its protein product is CASSLDRGPGQPQHF. Using reference TRBV5-8 and TRBJ1-5 for the parts outside the CDR3, the full variable domain is EAGVTQSPTHLIKTRGQQATLRCSPISGHTSVYWYQQALGLGLQFLLWYDEGEERNRGNFPPRFSGRQFPNYSSELNVNALELEDSALYLCASSLDRGPGQPQHFGDGTRLSIL.

This chain joins TRBV30 and TRBJ2-2, with TRBD2 as a possible D gene (5 bases). The CDR3 is 12 residues long. The germline V gene encodes CDR1 GTSNPN and CDR2 SVGIG (reference sequence). V was trimmed by 3 bases and J by 4 bases, leaving 6 bases between them. The CDR3 bases are TGTGCCTGGAGCGGGATCACCGGGGAGCTGTTTTTT. Encoded protein: CAWSGITGELFF. Full variable domain (rest looked up from reference TRBV30 and TRBJ2-2): SQTIHQWPATLVQPVGSPLSLECTVEGTSNPNLYWYRQAAGRGLQLLFYSVGIGQISSEVPQNLSASRPQDRQFILSSKKLLLSDSGFYLCAWSGITGELFFGEGSRLTVL.

V is TRBV5-5 and J is TRBJ2-3; D call uncertain. The length of the CDR3 is 14 residues. V was trimmed by 6 bases and J by 1 base, leaving 12 bases between them. Germline loops: CDR1 SGHKS, CDR2 YYEKEE (reference sequence). CDR3 sequence: CASNPPQGTDTQYF. The DNA of the CDR3 is TGTGCCAGCAACCCCCCGCAGGGCACAGATACGCAGTATTTT.

The rearrangement joins TRBV6-6 to TRBJ1-1; TRBD1 might be the D (6 bases). CDR1 is MNHNY and CDR2 is SVGAGI in the germline V gene (reference sequence). V was pared by 7 bases and J by 1 base, with 10 bases between. The CDR3 loop spans 13 amino acids. The CDR3 DNA is TGTGCCAGCAACCCGACAGGGAACACTGAAGCTTTCTTT. Its protein is CASNPTGNTEAFF.

The rearrangement uses TRBV25-1 and TRBJ2-3, with TRBD2 as a possible D gene (5 bases). Germline CDR1 MGHDK, CDR2 SYGVNS. The ends were cut back, 4 bases at V and 6 bases at J, with 17 bases in the middle. This CDR3 has 15 amino acids. CDR3 DNA sequence: TGTGCCAGCAGTGCCTTAGACGGGGTCGTGGATACGCAGTATTTT. This translates into CASSALDGVVDTQYF.

The chain couples TRBV2 to TRBJ2-2, with TRBD2 as a possible D gene (6 bases). The CDR3 length is 15 residues. CDR1 is SNHLY and CDR2 is FYNNEI in the germline V gene. Trimming cost V 8 bases and J 5 bases, with 18 bases left between them. CDR3 in amino acids: CASRESSRQTGELFF. As DNA, the CDR3 is TGTGCCAGCCGGGAGTCTAGTAGACAGACCGGGGAGCTGTTTTTT.

This chain connects TRBV6-6 to TRBJ1-1, with 7 bases identical to TRBD1. Germline lookup yields CDR1 MNHNY and CDR2 SVGAGI (reference sequence). CDR3 size: 13 residues. V lost 2 bases, J lost 10 bases, and 7 bases stayed unmatched. CDR3 coding DNA: TGTGCCAGCAGTTACGGAGAGGGGGCGGGAGCTTTCTTT. Protein: CASSYGEGAGAFF.

This chain joins TRBV9 and TRBJ2-3, with 13 bases matching TRBD2. The CDR3 is 15 residues long. Germline V gene data show CDR1 as SGDLS and CDR2 as YYNGEE. The junction had 2 bases not matched to a gene; V was cut back by 4 bases and J by 3 bases. In nucleotides, the CDR3 is TGTGCCAGCAGCAGGACTAGCGGGGGAACAGATACGCAGTATTTT. Its protein product is CASSRTSGGTDTQYF.

The chain is built from TRBV19 and TRBJ2-2, with no clear D. Looked up from germline, CDR1 is LNHDA and CDR2 is SQIVND (reference sequence). The CDR3 covers 12 residues. The germline V and J ends were trimmed by 4 bases and 7 bases, with 7 bases remaining between them. The CDR3 region has the DNA TGTGCCAGTAGTACCCTCGGCGGGGAGCTGTTTTTT. Protein sequence: CASSTLGGELFF.

In DNA form, the CDR3 reads TGCGCCAGCAGTGAGCGGACAGGGTTGTCCGGGGAGCTGTTTTTT. Amino acid sequence: CASSERTGLSGELFF. The V call is TRBV10-2, the J call TRBJ2-2, with TRBD1 matching over 8 bases. With V trimmed by 2 bases and J by 6 bases, 5 bases remained unmatched. CDR1 is WSHSY and CDR2 is SAAADI in the germline V gene. This CDR3 comprises 15 residues.

The CDR3 reads CASAGLAGETQYF. The CDR3 DNA reads as TGTGCCAGCGCGGGACTAGCGGGCGAGACCCAGTACTTC. The chain joins TRBV12-3 or TRBV12-4 to TRBJ2-5; 12 bases are a match to TRBD2. This CDR3 has 13 amino acids. V shed 8 bases and J 5 bases; nucleotides not matched to a gene: 3.

The chain joins TRBV5-1 to TRBJ1-6, with D perhaps matching TRBD1 (5 bases). Trimming took off 0 bases at V and 9 bases at J, with 19 bases between the two ends. Germline assignment: CDR1 SGHRS and CDR2 YFSETQ. This CDR3 has 17 amino acids. The CDR3 reads CASSLGVRGSGGSPLHF. For the CDR3, the DNA is TGCGCCAGCAGCTTGGGGGTGCGGGGCTCGGGAGGTTCACCCCTCCACTTT.

The CDR3 protein is CATKGEGNTEAFF. The CDR3 DNA sequence: TGTGCCACCAAGGGGGAAGGGAACACTGAAGCTTTCTTT. V usage is TRBV24-1 and J usage is TRBJ1-1, with D maybe TRBD1 (6 bases). Trimming stripped 8 bases from V and 1 base from J, with 10 bases between. The germline V gene encodes CDR1 KGHDR and CDR2 SFDVKD. The CDR3 is 13 amino acids.

The V and J genes are TRBV4-3 and TRBJ1-4; D perhaps matches TRBD1 (5 bases). The germline gives CDR1 LGHNA, CDR2 YSLEER. The germline V and J ends were trimmed by 0 bases and 6 bases, with 11 bases remaining between them. The CDR3 consists of 15 residues. The CDR3 sequence: CASSQDGRGDEKLFF. DNA of the CDR3: TGCGCCAGCAGCCAAGATGGGCGGGGGGATGAAAAACTGTTTTTT.

This sequence joins TRBV11-3 and TRBJ2-2; 8 bases match TRBD2. The germline V gene has CDR1 SGHNT and CDR2 YENEEA. The V gene end was trimmed by 3 bases and the J gene end by 1 base; junction bases not matched to a gene: 1. CDR3 length: 15 amino acids. The CDR3 bases are TGTGCCAGCAGCTTTGCGGGGGGGAACACCGGGGAGCTGTTTTTT. This codes for CASSFAGGNTGELFF.

This clone turned up a few times. The V and J genes are TRBV11-2 and TRBJ2-2; D perhaps matches TRBD2 (5 bases). The V end lost 3 bases, the J end lost 4 bases, and 15 bases lay between the germline ends. CDR3 length: 16 residues. The germline V gene has CDR1 SGHAT and CDR2 FQNNGV. CDR3 sequence: CASSFGGLRVTGELFF. CDR3 nucleotides: TGTGCCAGCAGCTTTGGAGGCCTCCGAGTCACCGGGGAGCTGTTTTTT.

Here the CDR3 reads CAWSRKGGGGYTQYF. CDR3 bases: TGTGCCTGGAGTAGGAAGGGTGGGGGGGGTTATACGCAGTATTTT. This chain connects TRBV30 to TRBJ2-3, with TRBD2 matching over 7 bases. Germline V gene data show CDR1 as GTSNPN and CDR2 as SVGIG (reference sequence). The CDR3 contains 15 residues. J gave up 7 bases and V 2 bases, and 12 bases lay outside the gene matches.

The chain employs TRBV7-3 and TRBJ2-3, with 10 bases that match TRBD1. CDR1 is SGHTA and CDR2 is FQGTGA in the germline V gene. The V and J ends lost 5 bases and 6 bases, in that order; junction bases with no gene match: 8. This CDR3 spans 15 amino acids. The CDR3 DNA follows: TGTGCCAGCAGCCCCGGACAGGGGGGATCGGATACGCAGTATTTT. It yields the protein CASSPGQGGSDTQYF.

This chain uses TRBV6-1 with TRBJ1-2; 9 positions match TRBD1. Trimming cost V 3 bases and J 4 bases; bases outside gene matches: 6. This CDR3 has 15 residues. From germline, CDR1 is MNHNS and CDR2 SASEGT. The CDR3 sequence is CASSDTGTGPYGYTF. The CDR3, as DNA: TGTGCCAGCAGTGACACCGGGACAGGGCCCTATGGCTACACCTTC.

The table lists this clone with a count of one. The chain joins TRBV7-6 to TRBJ2-7; D might be TRBD1 (6 bases). V was cut by 5 bases and J by 3 bases, with 14 bases left in between. Germline CDR1 SGHVS, CDR2 FNYEAQ. This CDR3 contains 14 residues. CDR3 sequence reads: CASSNRQESYEQYF. The CDR3 bases are TGTGCCAGCAGCAACCGACAGGAAAGCTACGAGCAGTACTTC.

In its sample, this clone was seen once. The V and J genes are TRBV6-5 and TRBJ2-1; maybe TRBD1 (5 bases). Trimming took 5 bases from V and 8 from J, leaving 16 bases between them. This CDR3 spans 14 amino acids. CDR1 MNHEY and CDR2 SVGAGI come from the germline V gene. The CDR3, as DNA: TGTGCCAGCAGTATACCCAGGGTAGGGGATGAGCAGTTCTTC. Translating gives CASSIPRVGDEQFF.

The chain has TRBV3-1 (or the pseudogene TRBV3-2) and TRBJ1-6, with D unclear. V was trimmed by 8 bases and J by 10 bases, leaving 15 bases between them. This CDR3 has 13 residues. The V gene's germline CDR1 is LGHDT and CDR2 YNNKEL (reference sequence). CDR3 DNA sequence: TGTGCCAGCGCGAAACGGGTAGAGTCACCCCTCCACTTT. Its translation: CASAKRVESPLHF.

The rearrangement uses TRBV4-1 and TRBJ2-5, with D perhaps matching TRBD2 (7 bases). The germline gives CDR1 MGHRA, CDR2 YSYEKL. Between the trimmed V and J ends, which lost 4 bases and 3 bases, there was a span of 18 bases. CDR3 size: 16 residues. CDR3 protein: CASSPRGGERKETQYF. CDR3 in DNA: TGCGCCAGCAGCCCAAGAGGGGGGGAAAGAAAAGAGACCCAGTACTTC.

This clone has a single count. V gene TRBV30 combines with J gene TRBJ2-5, with D perhaps matching TRBD2 (5 bases). V lost 0 bases and J lost 9, with 14 bases in between. The CDR3 is 13 residues long. Germline values: CDR1 GTSNPN, CDR2 SVGIG (reference sequence). The CDR3 loop reads CAWSVPAAGAQYF. The CDR3 nucleotides read TGTGCCTGGAGTGTCCCAGCTGCCGGGGCCCAGTACTTC.

This clone was found a few times. The rearrangement joins TRBV10-3 to TRBJ2-7; D is undetermined. The CDR3 totals 13 residues. Germline V lookup: CDR1 ENHRY, CDR2 SYGVKD. Trimming pared 2 bases from V and 2 bases from J, leaving 7 bases between. The CDR3 DNA is TGTGCCATCAGTGAGGGTCCAGCCTACGAGCAGTACGTC. Protein: CAISEGPAYEQYV.

The chain employs TRBV7-8 and TRBJ2-5; no clear D. CDR3 length equals 15 residues. Per germline, CDR1 SGHVS and CDR2 FQNEAQ. Trimming removed 1 base at V and 1 base at J, with 10 bases between. CDR3 bases: TGTGCCAGCAGCTTAGTTCCCCACGGCCAAGAGACCCAGTACTTC. It translates to CASSLVPHGQETQYF.

This chain links TRBV11-2 with TRBJ2-1, with D perhaps TRBD2 (6 bases). Trimming took 5 bases from V and 5 from J, leaving 16 bases between them. CDR1 is SGHAT and CDR2 is FQNNGV in the germline V gene. CDR3 length: 15 amino acids. CDR3 in amino acids: CASSPLLRGNNEQFF. The CDR3 DNA reads TGTGCCAGCAGCCCCCTTTTGCGGGGAAACAATGAGCAGTTCTTC.